This entry lists 26 T cell receptor beta chains sequenced from one sample in a study of OX40 agonist ivuxolimab in advanced cancers. Data came from immunoSEQ multiplex PCR; TCRdb stores just in-frame clones and leaves some out. The sample records 45,000 to 55,000 clones, around 84% being singletons. The material was CD4+ or CD8+ T cells sorted from blood, obtained in a trial of the OX40 agonist ivuxolimab. The receptors come from an adult with an advanced solid tumor such as melanoma, head and neck, liver or kidney cancer.

The rearrangement uses TRBV27 and TRBJ2-3; TRBD2 aligns across 7 bases. The CDR3 runs to 15 residues. V lost 2 bases and J lost 2; bases outside the gene matches: 4. Germline V gene data show CDR1 as MNHEY and CDR2 as SMNVEV (reference sequence). CDR3 amino acids: CASSLHGRITDTQYF. In DNA form, the CDR3 reads TGTGCCAGCAGTTTACACGGGAGGATCACAGATACGCAGTATTTT.

The chain uses TRBV7-9 and TRBJ1-1; weak D call: TRBD1 (5 bases). With 3 bases removed from V and 5 bases from J, the gap between germline ends came to 10 bases. The CDR3 runs 13 residues. The germline gives CDR1 SEHNR, CDR2 FQNEAQ (reference sequence). The CDR3 DNA reads TGTGCCAGCAGCTTTGGGGGGACTACTGAAGCTTTCTTT. Its translation is CASSFGGTTEAFF.

The chain uses TRBV2 and TRBJ1-6; TRBD1 matches 8 bases. Germline assignment: CDR1 SNHLY and CDR2 FYNNEI. Germline trimming cut 6 bases from V and 3 bases from J; bases unmatched to any gene: 4. The CDR3 has 15 amino acids. The CDR3 DNA reads TGTGCCAGCAGGGACAGGGTTGGCTATAATTCACCCCTCCACTTT. It is translated as CASRDRVGYNSPLHF.

The gene calls are TRBV14 and TRBJ2-3, with 13 bases aligning to TRBD2. CDR3 length: 17 amino acids. The germline gives CDR1 SGHDN, CDR2 FVKESK. With V trimmed by 5 bases and J by 0 bases, 5 bases remained unmatched. In DNA, the CDR3 is TGTGCCAGCAGCAGGACTAGCGGGGGCTTTAGCACAGATACGCAGTATTTT. Protein product: CASSRTSGGFSTDTQYF.

The J gene is TRBJ2-2, the V gene TRBV5-5, with D tentatively TRBD2 (5 bases). Germline lookup yields CDR1 SGHKS and CDR2 YYEKEE (reference sequence). Trimming took 0 bases from V and 5 from J, leaving 11 bases between them. The CDR3 loop spans 15 amino acids. CDR3 DNA sequence: TGTGCCAGCAGCTTGGATCTGGGCGGGACCGGGGAGCTGTTTTTT. Its protein is CASSLDLGGTGELFF.

The rearrangement uses TRBV28 and TRBJ1-3, with D unclear. CDR3 length: 17 amino acids. Germline V gene data show CDR1 as MDHEN and CDR2 as SYDVKM. Trimming pared 5 bases from V and 4 bases from J, leaving 21 bases between. This chain's CDR3 is CASSTTTLLLSGNTIYF. DNA of the CDR3: TGTGCCAGCAGTACCACAACGCTATTATTGTCGGGAAACACCATATATTTT.

The CDR3 DNA reads as TGTGCCAGCAGCTTAGTCCCTCGGCCGCAGTATTTT. It is translated as CASSLVPRPQYF. The chain uses TRBV7-8 and TRBJ2-3; D is unresolved. Per the germline V gene, CDR1 is SGHVS and CDR2 is FQNEAQ. This CDR3 has 12 residues. The V end was cut by 1 base, the J end by 10 bases, with 9 bases between.

The J gene is TRBJ2-5, the V gene TRBV7-3; D is undetermined. Germline assignment: CDR1 SGHTA and CDR2 FQGTGA. The CDR3 contains 15 residues. V shed 2 bases and J shed 0 bases, with 10 bases lying between them. CDR3 in DNA: TGTGCCAGCAGCTTAGGCCCTGAGTACCAAGAGACCCAGTACTTC. Translation gives CASSLGPEYQETQYF.

The rearrangement links TRBV27 to TRBJ1-1, with D tentatively TRBD1 (5 bases). Per the germline V gene, CDR1 is MNHEY and CDR2 is SMNVEV (reference sequence). This CDR3 has 16 amino acids. Between the trimmed V and J ends, which lost 4 bases and 1 base, there was a span of 16 bases. The CDR3 sequence: CASSSGLRGRNTEAFF. CDR3 nucleotides: TGTGCCAGCAGTTCGGGTTTGAGGGGAAGGAACACTGAAGCTTTCTTT.

The V gene is TRBV28, the J gene TRBJ1-4; possible D gene TRBD1, 5 bases. V lost 5 bases to trimming and J lost 6 bases, with 16 bases between them. Germline values: CDR1 MDHEN, CDR2 SYDVKM. This CDR3 is built from 15 residues. CDR3 loop: CASSPWGGGYEKLFF. CDR3 nucleotides: TGTGCCAGCAGTCCCTGGGGTGGGGGATATGAAAAACTGTTTTTT. Complete variable domain (other parts from reference TRBV28 and TRBJ1-4): DVKVTQSSRYLVKRTGEKVFLECVQDMDHENMFWYRQDPGLGLRLIYFSYDVKMKEKGDIPEGYSVSREKKERFSLILESASTNQTSMYLCASSPWGGGYEKLFFGSGTQLSVL.

The rearrangement links TRBV11-2 to TRBJ1-1; no definite D call. V was pared by 5 bases and J by 2 bases, with 9 bases between. Germline CDR1 SGHAT, CDR2 FQNNGV. CDR3 length: 13 amino acids. This CDR3 is CASSEMVNTEAFF. CDR3 nucleotide sequence: TGTGCCAGCAGCGAAATGGTCAACACTGAAGCTTTCTTT.

V and J are TRBV7-9 and TRBJ1-2; D gene uncertain. CDR3 length: 14 amino acids. V was shortened by 5 bases and J by 8 bases, with 18 bases between the two germline ends. The germline V gene has CDR1 SEHNR and CDR2 FQNEAQ (reference sequence). The CDR3 is CASSPSGVSRGYTF. CDR3 nucleotides: TGTGCCAGCAGCCCCTCCGGGGTGTCGCGCGGCTACACCTTC.

V gene TRBV2 combines with J gene TRBJ1-2; tentatively, D is TRBD1 (6 bases). This CDR3 region has 14 residues. The germline gives CDR1 SNHLY, CDR2 FYNNEI. V lost 3 bases, J lost 7 bases, and 15 bases lay in between. This CDR3 is CASSEVRGGSGYTF. The CDR3 DNA reads TGTGCCAGCAGTGAGGTCAGGGGCGGAAGTGGCTACACCTTC.

V gene TRBV30 combines with J gene TRBJ1-5, with D unclear. CDR1 and CDR2 from the germline V gene are GTSNPN and SVGIG (reference sequence). Trimming removed 2 bases at V and 7 bases at J, with 12 bases between. The CDR3 is made up of 13 amino acids. The CDR3 nucleotides read TGTGCCTGGAGTAGCTCGACGGGGCAGCCCCAGCATTTT. This translates into CAWSSSTGQPQHF.

This chain joins TRBV7-6 and TRBJ2-2; 8 bases are shared with TRBD1. V lost 6 bases to trimming and J lost 5 bases; unmatched junction nucleotides: 8. This CDR3 is built from 15 residues. Germline CDR1 is SGHVS and CDR2 is FNYEAQ. DNA for the CDR3: TGTGCCAGCAGACATTCCAGGGGGCGTACCGGGGAGCTGTTTTTT. Translating gives CASRHSRGRTGELFF.

The chain recombines TRBV2 with TRBJ1-6; TRBD1 might be the D (5 bases). Trimming removed 7 bases at V and 6 bases at J, with 22 bases between. CDR1 is SNHLY and CDR2 is FYNNEI in the germline V gene. This CDR3 is built from 17 residues. The CDR3 nucleotides read TGTGCCAGCACCAATGTGGTTCCAGGGAGAGGTAATTCACCCCTCCACTTT. Translation: CASTNVVPGRGNSPLHF. Full variable domain (missing parts from reference TRBV2 and TRBJ1-6): EPEVTQTPSHQVTQMGQEVILRCVPISNHLYFYWYRQILGQKVEFLVSFYNNEISEKSEIFDDQFSVERPDGSNFTLKIRSTKLEDSAMYFCASTNVVPGRGNSPLHFGNGTRLTVT.

The rearrangement uses TRBV18 and TRBJ1-3; 8 bases align to TRBD1. The CDR3 has 15 residues. Germline lookup yields CDR1 KGHSH and CDR2 LQKENI. J lost 4 bases, V lost 3 bases, and 5 bases had no gene match. CDR3 DNA: TGTGCCAGCTCACCGATGACAGGGGCCGGAAACACCATATATTTT. Translating gives CASSPMTGAGNTIYF. Full variable domain (outside the CDR3, taken from reference TRBV18 and TRBJ1-3): NAGVMQNPRHLVRRRGQEARLRCSPMKGHSHVYWYRQLPEEGLKFMVYLQKENIIDESGMPKERFSAEFPKEGPSILRIQQVVRGDSAAYFCASSPMTGAGNTIYFGEGSWLTVV.

The V and J genes are TRBV7-9 and TRBJ2-2, with D tentatively TRBD1 (6 bases). Germline V gene sequence: CDR1 SEHNR, CDR2 FQNEAQ (reference sequence). Trimming took off 7 bases at V and 7 bases at J, with 22 bases between the two ends. The CDR3 contains 16 residues. The chain's CDR3 is CASTLFTGILGGELFF. CDR3 sequence (DNA): TGTGCCAGCACCCTTTTTACAGGGATTCTGGGCGGGGAGCTGTTTTTT.

The genes are TRBV2 and TRBJ2-5; the match to TRBD2 covers 8 bases. Germline V gives CDR1 SNHLY, CDR2 FYNNEI. The CDR3 runs to 15 residues. Trimming at V came to 4 bases and at J to 4 bases, leaving 8 bases not matched to a gene. The CDR3 loop is CASSVLAGGRETQYF. In DNA form, the CDR3 reads TGTGCCAGCAGTGTGTTGGCGGGAGGTCGAGAGACCCAGTACTTC.

The chain combines TRBV28 with TRBJ2-7, with 8 nucleotides matching TRBD1. Germline V lookup: CDR1 MDHEN, CDR2 SYDVKM. J gave up 1 base and V 6 bases, and 11 bases lay outside the gene matches. The CDR3 has 16 amino acids. The CDR3 DNA follows: TGTGCCAGCAGCCCTTTTACAGGGGGTTATTCCTACGAGCAGTACTTC. Its protein is CASSPFTGGYSYEQYF.

The count of this clone is one. The rearrangement links TRBV5-4 to TRBJ2-7; D is possibly TRBD1 (6 bases). CDR1 and CDR2 (germline): SGHNT, YYREEE (reference sequence). Deletions cut 2 bases from V and 7 bases from J, with 19 bases between. This CDR3 is built from 15 residues. In DNA form, the CDR3 reads TGTGCCAGCAGCTTCATTGGGGGCACTATAGGGGAGCAGTACTTC. It codes for CASSFIGGTIGEQYF.

This chain links TRBV2 with TRBJ2-2; D possibly corresponds to TRBD2 (6 bases). This CDR3 spans 14 amino acids. The germline V gene has CDR1 SNHLY and CDR2 FYNNEI. Trimming cost V 3 bases and J 3 bases, with 8 bases left between them. The CDR3: CASSDWGDTGELFF. In nucleotides, the CDR3 is TGTGCCAGCAGTGATTGGGGGGACACCGGGGAGCTGTTTTTT.

This sequence joins TRBV6-5 and TRBJ2-7; TRBD1 aligns across 10 bases. J gave up 6 bases and V 5 bases, and 7 bases lay outside the gene matches. Per germline, CDR1 MNHEY and CDR2 SVGAGI. This CDR3 has 14 residues. The CDR3 nucleotides are TGTGCCAGCAGTCGGGGACAGGGGATAGGCGAGCAGTACTTC. This translates into CASSRGQGIGEQYF.

This chain joins TRBV6-1 and TRBJ1-1; D not certain. The germline V gene has CDR1 MNHNS and CDR2 SASEGT. This CDR3 region has 11 residues. Trimming pared 5 bases from V and 8 bases from J, leaving 9 bases between. The CDR3 reads CASSYGHEAFF. In nucleotides, the CDR3 is TGTGCCAGCAGTTACGGGCACGAAGCTTTCTTT.

The chain uses TRBV7-8 and TRBJ2-3; D possibly corresponds to TRBD2 (6 bases). CDR3 size: 15 residues. The V gene's germline CDR1 is SGHVS and CDR2 FQNEAQ. V lost 5 bases and J lost 4, with 16 bases in between. The CDR3 sequence: CASSPLSGRPDTQYF. The CDR3 nucleotides read TGTGCCAGCAGCCCCCTCAGCGGGCGGCCAGATACGCAGTATTTT.

This clone was detected a few times. The chain joins TRBV6-5 to TRBJ1-5, with 8 nucleotides matching TRBD1. V shed 1 base, J shed 5 bases, and the junction held 4 bases outside the gene matches. The CDR3 is 15 amino acids. Germline CDR1 MNHEY, CDR2 SVGAGI. The CDR3 here is CASSYWDRRDQPQHF. DNA of the CDR3: TGTGCCAGCAGTTACTGGGACAGGAGGGATCAGCCCCAGCATTTT.